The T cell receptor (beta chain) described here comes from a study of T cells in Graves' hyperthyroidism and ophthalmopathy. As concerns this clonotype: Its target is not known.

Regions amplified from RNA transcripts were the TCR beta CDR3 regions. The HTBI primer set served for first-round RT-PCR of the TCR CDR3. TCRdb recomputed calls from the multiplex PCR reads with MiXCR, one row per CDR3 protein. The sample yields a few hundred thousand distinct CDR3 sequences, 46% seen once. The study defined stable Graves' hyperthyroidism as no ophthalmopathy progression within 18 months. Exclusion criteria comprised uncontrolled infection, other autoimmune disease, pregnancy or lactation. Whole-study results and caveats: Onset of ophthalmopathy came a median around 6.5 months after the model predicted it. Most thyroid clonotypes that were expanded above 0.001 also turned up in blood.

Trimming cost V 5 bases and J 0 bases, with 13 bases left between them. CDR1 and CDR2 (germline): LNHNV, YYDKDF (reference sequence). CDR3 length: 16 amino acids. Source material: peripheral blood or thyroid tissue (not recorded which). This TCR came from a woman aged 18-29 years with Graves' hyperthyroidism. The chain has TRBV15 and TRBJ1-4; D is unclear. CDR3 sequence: CATSRVSLATNEKLFF. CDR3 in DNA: TGTGCCACCAGCCGAGTGTCGCTTGCAACTAATGAAAAACTGTTTTTT. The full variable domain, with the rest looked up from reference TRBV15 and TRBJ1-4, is DAMVIQNPRYQVTQFGKPVTLSCSQTLNHNVMYWYQQKSSQAPKLLFHYYDKDFNNEADTPDNFQSRRPNTSFCFLDIRSPGLGDTAMYLCATSRVSLATNEKLFFGSGTQLSVL.